This TCR beta chain originates from a study of blood T cell repertoires in COVID-19. Study-level background: Acute-phase and convalescent COVID-19 samples originated in the United States, Italy and Spain. The cDNA or gDNA used as material had been derived from T cells, B-cell-depleted T cells, or PBMCs.

Original analysis: Researchers report that nucleated cell counts were estimated from reference gene primer amplification. Clones were sequenced by immunoSEQ multiplex PCR, and TCRdb holds only the in-frame ones, with some missing. Clone size and V and J calls were adopted from that table, with D and trimming inferred from the DNA. Among about 480,000 clones listed, about 88% were seen once. CDR1 and CDR2 (germline): LNHNV, YYDKDF (reference sequence). CDR3 length equals 18 residues. The V gene end was trimmed by 0 bases and the J gene end by 5 bases; junction bases not matched to a gene: 14. While infection was still active, Seattle patients were enrolled and then followed longitudinally.

The sample comprised peripheral blood. The sequence came from a man younger than 35 with COVID-19, enrolled during active disease. The rearrangement uses TRBV15 and TRBJ2-7, with 9 nucleotides matching TRBD1. The CDR3 sequence: CATSREFGIGTGSDEQYF. The CDR3 bases are TGTGCCACCAGCAGAGAGTTCGGAATAGGGACAGGGAGCGACGAGCAGTACTTC.